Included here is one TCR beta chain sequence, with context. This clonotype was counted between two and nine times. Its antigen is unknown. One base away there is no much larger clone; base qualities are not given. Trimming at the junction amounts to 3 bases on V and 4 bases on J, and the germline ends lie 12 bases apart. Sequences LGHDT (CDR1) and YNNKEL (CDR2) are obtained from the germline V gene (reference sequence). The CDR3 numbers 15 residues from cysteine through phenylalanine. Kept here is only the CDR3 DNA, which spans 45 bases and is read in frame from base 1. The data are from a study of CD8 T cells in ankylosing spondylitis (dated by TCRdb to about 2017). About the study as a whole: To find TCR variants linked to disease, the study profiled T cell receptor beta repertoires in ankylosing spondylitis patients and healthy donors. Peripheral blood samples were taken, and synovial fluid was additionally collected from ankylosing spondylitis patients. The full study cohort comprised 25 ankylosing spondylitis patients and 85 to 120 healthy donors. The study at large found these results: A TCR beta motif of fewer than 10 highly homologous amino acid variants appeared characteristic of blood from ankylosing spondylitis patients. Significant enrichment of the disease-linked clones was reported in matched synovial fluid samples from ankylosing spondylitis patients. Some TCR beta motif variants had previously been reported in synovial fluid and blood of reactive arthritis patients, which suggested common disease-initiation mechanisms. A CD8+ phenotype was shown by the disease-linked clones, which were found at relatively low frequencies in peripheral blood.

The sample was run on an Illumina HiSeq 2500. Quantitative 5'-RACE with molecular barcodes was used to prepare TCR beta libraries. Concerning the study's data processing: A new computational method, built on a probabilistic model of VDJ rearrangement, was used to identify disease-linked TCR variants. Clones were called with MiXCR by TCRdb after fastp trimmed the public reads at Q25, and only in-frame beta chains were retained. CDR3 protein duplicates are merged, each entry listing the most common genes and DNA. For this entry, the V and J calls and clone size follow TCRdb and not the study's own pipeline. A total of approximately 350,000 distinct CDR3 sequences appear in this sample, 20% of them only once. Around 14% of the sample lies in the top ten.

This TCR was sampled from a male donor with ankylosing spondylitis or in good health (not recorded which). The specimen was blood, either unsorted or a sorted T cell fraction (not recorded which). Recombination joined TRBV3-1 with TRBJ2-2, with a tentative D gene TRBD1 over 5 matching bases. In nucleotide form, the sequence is TGTGCCAGCAGCCACGCCAGGGCAAGCACCGGGGAGCTGTTTTTT. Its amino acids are CASSHARASTGELFF.